Below are 32 T cell receptor beta chains sequenced from a single sample in a study of radiation and T cells in renal cell carcinoma. Only in-frame clones appear in the TCRdb table, and some are missing; sequencing was by immunoSEQ multiplex PCR. The table lists over 60,000 clones, 70% to 90% of them singletons. Time point: blood 4 weeks post-SBRT, at nephrectomy. Noted treatment: 15 Gy SBRT to primary tumor, nephrectomy 4 weeks later. This specimen was blood, taken from a patient whose treatment included radiotherapy and nephrectomy. These receptors were taken from a woman aged 60-70 years with renal cell carcinoma.

CDR3 sequence reads: CASSLGPGTVSYEQYF. The CDR3 DNA is TGTGCCAGCAGCTTAGGCCCCGGGACGGTCTCCTACGAGCAGTACTTC. The rearrangement joins TRBV7-2 to TRBJ2-7; D possibly uses TRBD1 or TRBD2 (5 bases each). Germline V gene data show CDR1 as SGHTA and CDR2 as FQGNSA. The CDR3 contains 16 residues. Trimming pared 1 base from V and 0 bases from J, leaving 13 bases between.

The gene calls are TRBV5-1 and TRBJ1-1; 8 nucleotides agree with TRBD1. The trim removed 4 bases at V and 5 bases at J, leaving 7 bases unmatched. The CDR3 sequence is 14 residues long. The V gene's germline CDR1 is SGHRS and CDR2 YFSETQ. The CDR3 loop reads CASSSGTGQTEAFF. CDR3 nucleotides: TGCGCCAGCAGCAGCGGGACAGGCCAGACTGAAGCTTTCTTT.

The rearrangement uses TRBV7-9 and TRBJ1-4, with D maybe TRBD1 (6 bases). The ends were cut back, 5 bases at V and 7 bases at J, with 14 bases in the middle. The length of the CDR3 is 14 residues. CDR1 is SEHNR and CDR2 is FQNEAQ in the germline V gene (reference sequence). As DNA, the CDR3 is TGTGCCAGCAGCCCCACAGGGACTGGTGAAAAACTGTTTTTT. This translates into CASSPTGTGEKLFF.

This clone was seen a few times. This chain links TRBV28 with TRBJ2-6; D not certain. This CDR3 region has 15 residues. Germline V CDR1 and CDR2: MDHEN, SYDVKM. Trimming stripped 7 bases from V and 0 bases from J, with 10 bases between. CDR3 in amino acids: CASTGRASGANVLTF. In DNA, the CDR3 is TGTGCCAGCACAGGACGCGCCTCTGGGGCCAACGTCCTGACTTTC.

The chain employs TRBV5-6 and TRBJ2-1; 10 positions match TRBD1. The germline gives CDR1 SGHDT, CDR2 YYEEEE. The CDR3 has 14 amino acids. Trimming at V came to 2 bases and at J to 8 bases, leaving 4 bases not matched to a gene. The CDR3: CASSFWGTGDEQFF. As DNA, the CDR3 is TGTGCCAGCAGCTTTTGGGGGACAGGGGATGAGCAGTTCTTC.

The chain recombines TRBV6-1 with TRBJ1-6; D is perhaps TRBD1 (5 bases). Per the germline V gene, CDR1 is MNHNS and CDR2 is SASEGT. There are 13 residues in the CDR3. V lost 7 bases to trimming and J lost 11 bases, with 15 bases between them. The CDR3 DNA sequence: TGTGCCAGCACCAGGGCAGCCGGGGCACCCCTCCACTTT. Translating it yields CASTRAAGAPLHF.

The chain links TRBV5-8 to TRBJ1-6; no reliable D call. V dropped 5 bases and J dropped 0 bases, with 9 bases sitting between them. This CDR3 has 15 amino acids. The V gene's germline CDR1 is SGHTS and CDR2 YDEGEE. The CDR3 reads CASRRDGSYNSPLHF. Written as DNA, the CDR3 is TGTGCCAGCAGGAGGGATGGCTCCTATAATTCACCCCTCCACTTT.

The J gene is TRBJ2-3, the V gene TRBV6-4, with D uncertain. In germline, CDR1 is MRHNA, CDR2 SNTAGT. Trimming left V 0 bases short and J 6 bases short, with 7 bases between. This CDR3 region has 13 residues. CDR3: CASSDSRRDTQYF. DNA for the CDR3: TGTGCCAGCAGTGACTCCCGCAGGGATACGCAGTATTTT.

V and J are TRBV11-2 and TRBJ1-1; 7 bases map to TRBD1. Germline lookup yields CDR1 SGHAT and CDR2 FQNNGV. The CDR3 loop spans 14 amino acids. V lost 5 bases to trimming and J lost 8 bases; unmatched junction nucleotides: 11. DNA of the CDR3: TGTGCCAGCAGCCGCCGGTCCGGACAGGTAGAAGCTTTCTTT. Translation gives CASSRRSGQVEAFF.

The rearrangement joins TRBV7-9 to TRBJ2-5, with 8 bases that match TRBD2. CDR1 is SEHNR, CDR2 FQNEAQ, per germline (reference sequence). After removal of 3 bases from V and 5 bases from J, the junction contained 2 bases not matched to a gene. The CDR3 runs to 13 residues. The CDR3 sequence: CASSLLAGETQYF. In DNA form, the CDR3 reads TGTGCCAGCAGCTTGCTAGCGGGTGAGACCCAGTACTTC.

Comments on this clone: An end of the junction differs from the germline gene, which may be a read error. This sequence joins TRBV7-2 and TRBJ2-4, with D tentatively TRBD1 (6 bases). Germline V gene lookup returns CDR1 SGHTA and CDR2 FQGNSA. This CDR3 is built from 12 residues. CDR3 amino acids: CASSFYLQGKDF. CDR3 in DNA: TGTGCCAGCAGCTTTTACCTACAGGGAAAGGACTTC.

This chain uses TRBV19 with TRBJ2-1; D gene uncertain. Per germline, CDR1 LNHDA and CDR2 SQIVND (reference sequence). V was shortened by 6 bases and J by 5 bases, with 14 bases between the two germline ends. The CDR3 spans 14 residues. The CDR3 DNA follows: TGTGCCAGTAGCCCCTCGGGTATTCACAATGAGCAGTTCTTC. This gives the protein CASSPSGIHNEQFF. The complete variable domain, with remaining parts taken from reference TRBV19 and TRBJ2-1, reads DGGITQSPKYLFRKEGQNVTLSCEQNLNHDAMYWYRQDPGQGLRLIYYSQIVNDFQKGDIAEGYSVSREKKESFPLTVTSAQKNPTAFYLCASSPSGIHNEQFFGPGTRLTVL.

The table lists this clone with a count of one. The CDR3 sequence is CATSRSPAGAEETQYF. The CDR3 DNA reads TGTGCCACCAGCAGGAGCCCGGCAGGAGCGGAAGAGACCCAGTACTTC. The chain carries TRBV15 and TRBJ2-5, with D maybe TRBD2 (5 bases). The CDR3 extends over 16 amino acids. The germline V and J ends were trimmed by 3 bases and 3 bases, with 17 bases remaining between them. CDR1 is LNHNV, CDR2 YYDKDF, per germline (reference sequence).

The chain employs TRBV19 and TRBJ1-6; 7 bases align to TRBD1. The CDR3 spans 15 residues. Losses at the gene ends were 5 bases for V and 7 bases for J; bases not matched to a gene: 8. Germline V gene lookup returns CDR1 LNHDA and CDR2 SQIVND (reference sequence). The CDR3 DNA is TGTGCCAGTAGTGGCCCAGGGGGACGGAATTCACCCCTCCACTTT. Translated: CASSGPGGRNSPLHF.

V and J are TRBV19 and TRBJ1-1; D is ambiguous. Germline CDR1 reads LNHDA; CDR2 reads SQIVND (reference sequence). Deletions cut 3 bases from V and 1 base from J, with 9 bases between. The CDR3 consists of 14 residues. In nucleotides, the CDR3 is TGTGCCAGTAGTATGGTCCTGGGGAACACTGAAGCTTTCTTT. Its protein product is CASSMVLGNTEAFF.

CDR3 residues: CASSLADRNYGYTF. CDR3 in DNA: TGCGCCAGCAGCTTGGCGGACAGGAACTATGGCTACACCTTC. The chain links TRBV5-1 to TRBJ1-2; 7 bases align to TRBD1. In germline, CDR1 is SGHRS, CDR2 YFSETQ. V trimming: 0 bases; J trimming: 2 bases; junction bases outside the gene matches: 1. The CDR3 loop spans 14 amino acids. The full variable domain, its missing parts supplied by reference TRBV5-1 and TRBJ1-2, is KAGVTQTPRYLIKTRGQQVTLSCSPISGHRSVSWYQQTPGQGLQFLFEYFSETQRNKGNFPGRFSGRQFSNSRSEMNVSTLELGDSALYLCASSLADRNYGYTFGSGTRLTVV.

V gene TRBV18 combines with J gene TRBJ2-2, with D possibly TRBD1 on 5 matching bases. V lost 1 base and J 4 bases, leaving 10 bases between the germline ends. From germline, CDR1 is KGHSH and CDR2 LQKENI. The CDR3 is 15 residues long. DNA for the CDR3: TGTGCCAGCTCACCACAACAGGAGACCACCGGGGAGCTGTTTTTT. This translates into CASSPQQETTGELFF.

V gene TRBV18 combines with J gene TRBJ1-3; TRBD1 agrees at 8 bases. Looked up from germline, CDR1 is KGHSH and CDR2 is LQKENI. This CDR3 contains 16 residues. With 4 bases clipped from V and 1 base from J, the junction kept 6 bases outside the gene matches. CDR3 amino acids: CASSLDRVTSGNTIYF. CDR3 coding DNA: TGTGCCAGCTCACTGGACAGGGTAACATCTGGAAACACCATATATTTT. Filled out from reference TRBV18 and TRBJ1-3, the complete variable domain reads NAGVMQNPRHLVRRRGQEARLRCSPMKGHSHVYWYRQLPEEGLKFMVYLQKENIIDESGMPKERFSAEFPKEGPSILRIQQVVRGDSAAYFCASSLDRVTSGNTIYFGEGSWLTVV.

The chain is built from TRBV6-6 and TRBJ1-2; the match to TRBD1 covers 7 bases. J was trimmed by 6 bases and V by 0 bases; bases with no gene match: 7. CDR1 and CDR2 (germline): MNHNY, SVGAGI (reference sequence). This CDR3 comprises 15 residues. The CDR3 region has the DNA TGTGCCAGCAGTTACTCAAACAGGGGCGGCGATGGCTACACCTTC. Its translation is CASSYSNRGGDGYTF.

This clone was picked up a small number of times. This chain uses TRBV4-1 with TRBJ2-7, with TRBD2 matching 9 bases. The V and J ends lost 1 base and 3 bases, in that order; junction bases with no gene match: 10. The CDR3 has 17 amino acids. Germline V gene data show CDR1 as MGHRA and CDR2 as YSYEKL. The CDR3 loop is CASSQVASGEQYYEQYF. CDR3 in DNA: TGCGCCAGCAGCCAAGTGGCTAGCGGGGAGCAATACTACGAGCAGTACTTC.

This clone appeared a single time. The chain is built from TRBV18 and TRBJ2-1, with 8 bases aligning to TRBD2. Germline trimming cut 10 bases from V and 9 bases from J; bases unmatched to any gene: 20. Germline V gene data show CDR1 as KGHSH and CDR2 as LQKENI. This CDR3 is 16 amino acids long. The CDR3 reads CATRGTGLGGLGEQFF. The CDR3 DNA is TGTGCCACCAGAGGGACGGGACTAGGAGGTCTCGGTGAGCAGTTCTTC.

This clone was counted once. This sequence joins TRBV9 and TRBJ2-2; 7 nucleotides line up with TRBD2. The germline V gene encodes CDR1 SGDLS and CDR2 YYNGEE. With V trimmed by 0 bases and J by 1 base, 3 bases remained unmatched. The length of the CDR3 is 16 residues. The DNA of the CDR3 is TGTGCCAGCAGCGTAGGGACGGGGGGGAACACCGGGGAGCTGTTTTTT. Protein product: CASSVGTGGNTGELFF.

The count of this clone is one. This sequence joins TRBV29-1 and TRBJ1-2; D remains ambiguous. This CDR3 is 11 amino acids long. V gave up 8 bases and J gave up 7 bases, with 14 bases separating them. Germline V gene lookup returns CDR1 SQVTM and CDR2 ANQGSEA. The CDR3 here is CSTLGRSGYTF. CDR3 nucleotide sequence: TGCAGCACCCTTGGACGAAGTGGCTACACCTTC.

The V call is TRBV5-8, the J call TRBJ1-1; D is perhaps TRBD1 (5 bases). Trimming left V 7 bases short and J 10 bases short, with 23 bases between. Germline V gene data show CDR1 as SGHTS and CDR2 as YDEGEE. The CDR3 contains 14 residues. CDR3 DNA: TGTGCCAGCGCTCAGGGAGGGAGAAGGTTCGGAGCTTTCTTT. Encoded protein: CASAQGGRRFGAFF. The full variable domain, its missing parts supplied by reference TRBV5-8 and TRBJ1-1, is EAGVTQSPTHLIKTRGQQATLRCSPISGHTSVYWYQQALGLGLQFLLWYDEGEERNRGNFPPRFSGRQFPNYSSELNVNALELEDSALYLCASAQGGRRFGAFFGQGTRLTVV.

The genes are TRBV14 and TRBJ1-1; 7 nucleotides agree with TRBD1. CDR1 and CDR2 from the germline V gene are SGHDN and FVKESK. This CDR3 region has 15 residues. The ends lost 5 bases at V and 7 bases at J; junction bases unmatched: 13. The CDR3 nucleotides read TGTGCCAGCAGCTTACTACAGGGGAGGTTTGGTGAAGCTTTCTTT. It is translated as CASSLLQGRFGEAFF.

This sequence joins TRBV19 and TRBJ1-2; TRBD1 aligns across 7 bases. This CDR3 spans 15 amino acids. V lost 5 bases, J lost 4 bases, and 10 bases stayed unmatched. The germline CDR1 and CDR2 sequences are LNHDA and SQIVND (reference sequence). The CDR3 region is CASSSSVDRAYGYTF. The CDR3, as DNA: TGTGCCAGTAGTTCCTCAGTCGACAGGGCCTATGGCTACACCTTC.

This chain links TRBV28 with TRBJ2-2; TRBD2 might be the D (5 bases). Germline loops: CDR1 MDHEN, CDR2 SYDVKM. Trimming stripped 3 bases from V and 7 bases from J, with 12 bases between. The CDR3 contains 14 residues. The CDR3 reads CASSFSSYSGELFF. The CDR3 nucleotides read TGTGCCAGCAGTTTCTCTAGCTATAGCGGGGAGCTGTTTTTT.

V and J are TRBV7-3 and TRBJ1-2, with TRBD1 as a possible D gene (6 bases). In germline, CDR1 is SGHTA, CDR2 FQGTGA. The length of the CDR3 is 15 residues. Trimming pared 5 bases from V and 4 bases from J, leaving 17 bases between. CDR3 nucleotide sequence: TGTGCCAGCAGCCCGACCGGACAGCCCGGCTATGGCTACACCTTC. This sequence encodes CASSPTGQPGYGYTF.

The chain links TRBV20-1 to TRBJ2-7, with D maybe TRBD1 (6 bases). The CDR3 is made up of 11 amino acids. Germline V CDR1 and CDR2: DFQATT, SNEGSKA (reference sequence). V was clipped by 6 bases and J by 4 bases, with 10 bases between them. CDR3 loop: CSAARGYEQYF. CDR3 nucleotides: TGCAGTGCCGCCAGGGGTTACGAGCAGTACTTC.

The chain employs TRBV7-6 and TRBJ2-2, with D perhaps TRBD1 or TRBD2 (5 bases each). The CDR3 totals 15 residues. Trimming left V 5 bases short and J 6 bases short, with 16 bases between. Germline CDR1 reads SGHVS; CDR2 reads FNYEAQ. CDR3 nucleotides: TGTGCCAGCAGCACCCAAATGGGGACGGCCGGGGAGCTGTTTTTT. Amino acid sequence: CASSTQMGTAGELFF. Complete variable domain (other parts from reference TRBV7-6 and TRBJ2-2): GAGVSQSPRYKVTKRGQDVALRCDPISGHVSLYWYRQALGQGPEFLTYFNYEAQQDKSGLPNDRFSAERPEGSISTLTIQRTEQRDSAMYRCASSTQMGTAGELFFGEGSRLTVL.

The chain is built from TRBV30 and TRBJ2-5, with a tentative D call TRBD2 (6 bases). The CDR3 sequence is 14 residues long. Trimming cost V 2 bases and J 3 bases, with 13 bases left between them. CDR1 and CDR2 from the germline V gene are GTSNPN and SVGIG (reference sequence). CDR3 DNA sequence: TGTGCCTGGAGTACGTTATGGGGGGAAGAGACCCAGTACTTC. Protein: CAWSTLWGEETQYF.

This chain joins TRBV2 and TRBJ2-7; no clear D. The V end was cut by 6 bases, the J end by 4 bases, with 10 bases between. Germline V lookup: CDR1 SNHLY, CDR2 FYNNEI. The CDR3 runs to 12 residues. CDR3 sequence (DNA): TGTGCCAGCAGGGGGTTCAGGTACGAGCAGTACTTC. This gives the protein CASRGFRYEQYF.